This passage covers 9 T cell receptor beta chains from one sample sequenced in a study of blood T cells in healthy people across ages. Alongside a J-beta primer mix, a sample-barcoded 5' primer served in a second PCR lasting roughly 7 to 11 cycles. TCRdb ran MiXCR on the 5' RACE reads and lists one entry per CDR3 protein. The sample consists of 780,000 or so distinct CDR3 sequences, roughly 56% of them appearing once. The sample taken for sequencing was blood. All receptors derive from a man in his forties in good health.

This sequence joins TRBV28 and TRBJ2-7; D remains unclear. The V gene's germline CDR1 is MDHEN and CDR2 SYDVKM. The germline V and J ends were trimmed by 5 bases and 4 bases, with 9 bases remaining between them. The CDR3 length is 12 residues. The CDR3 reads CASSLNQYEQYF. CDR3 nucleotides: TGTGCCAGCAGTCTGAACCAATACGAGCAGTACTTC.

The chain carries TRBV6-5 and TRBJ1-1; D is unclear. Trimming stripped 6 bases from V and 11 bases from J, with 22 bases between. This CDR3 region has 14 residues. Per the germline V gene, CDR1 is MNHEY and CDR2 is SVGAGI. Written as DNA, the CDR3 is TGTGCCAGCAGCCCCCGGAGGCCCGAAGGATATGCTTTCTTT. This translates into CASSPRRPEGYAFF.

About this clonotype itself: This sequence may be a read error, since a much larger clone differs from it by one base. V usage is TRBV7-2 and J usage is TRBJ1-5, with D uncertain. The germline CDR1 and CDR2 sequences are SGHTA and FQGNSA. V shed 2 bases and J shed 7 bases, with 12 bases lying between them. This CDR3 has 14 residues. CDR3 loop: CASSLIGYEQPQHF. The CDR3, as DNA: TGTGCCAGCAGCTTAATAGGGTATGAACAGCCCCAGCATTTT.

The rearrangement uses TRBV9 and TRBJ2-1; TRBD2 agrees at 10 bases. J lost 13 bases, V lost 4 bases, and 11 bases had no gene match. This CDR3 is 14 amino acids long. The germline CDR1 and CDR2 sequences are SGDLS and YYNGEE. The CDR3 reads CASSPAGGPETQFF. Here the CDR3 DNA reads TGTGCCAGCAGCCCAGCGGGGGGGCCAGAGACCCAGTTCTTC.

The chain uses TRBV5-1 and TRBJ2-3, with D perhaps TRBD2 (5 bases). Germline V CDR1 and CDR2: SGHRS, YFSETQ. The CDR3 length is 14 residues. Trimming removed 2 bases at V and 6 bases at J, with 13 bases between. CDR3 residues: CASSFTASGDTQYF. CDR3 nucleotide sequence: TGCGCCAGCAGCTTTACAGCATCGGGGGATACGCAGTATTTT.

The chain joins TRBV6-2 or TRBV6-3 to TRBJ2-1, with D possibly TRBD2 on 7 matching bases. V lost 8 bases, J lost 2 bases, and 13 bases lay in between. CDR1 and CDR2 from the germline V gene are MNHEY and SVGEGT. The CDR3 totals 14 residues. The CDR3 protein is CASGVGGPYNEQFF. CDR3 nucleotide sequence: TGTGCCAGCGGCGTCGGGGGGCCCTACAATGAGCAGTTCTTC.

The chain has TRBV7-2 and TRBJ2-1; 10 nucleotides agree with TRBD1. The CDR3 has 18 amino acids. Trimming at V came to 5 bases and at J to 1 base, leaving 11 bases not matched to a gene. The germline CDR1 and CDR2 sequences are SGHTA and FQGNSA. The CDR3 sequence is CASSQEPGTGVSYNEQFF. In DNA form, the CDR3 reads TGTGCCAGCAGCCAAGAGCCCGGGACAGGGGTATCCTACAATGAGCAGTTCTTC.

This clonotype was seen only a few times. V gene TRBV6-4 combines with J gene TRBJ2-3; no clear D gene. Germline CDR1 MRHNA, CDR2 SNTAGT. Trimming took 8 bases from V and 6 from J, leaving 24 bases between them. The CDR3 spans 16 residues. CDR3 sequence (DNA): TGTGCCAGCTTCAGTTGCACGGGCCTCCATGAGGATACGCAGTATTTT. Its translation: CASFSCTGLHEDTQYF.

This clonotype was recorded a few times. J is TRBJ2-7 and V is TRBV13; D gene ambiguous. Germline V gene lookup returns CDR1 PRHDT and CDR2 FYEKMQ (reference sequence). The CDR3 contains 15 residues. Trimming left V 0 bases short and J 1 base short, with 10 bases between. The CDR3 region has the DNA TGTGCCAGCAGCTTAGGAGTCGGCAGATCCTACGAGCAGTACTTC. It translates to CASSLGVGRSYEQYF.